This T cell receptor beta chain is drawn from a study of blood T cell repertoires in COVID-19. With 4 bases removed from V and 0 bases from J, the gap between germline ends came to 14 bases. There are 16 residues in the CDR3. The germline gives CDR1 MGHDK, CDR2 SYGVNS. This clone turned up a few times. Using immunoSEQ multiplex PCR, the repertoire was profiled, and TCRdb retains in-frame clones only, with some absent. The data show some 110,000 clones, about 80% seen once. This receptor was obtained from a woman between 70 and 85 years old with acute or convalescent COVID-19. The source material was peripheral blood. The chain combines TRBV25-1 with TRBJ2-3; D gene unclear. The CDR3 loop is CASSGSSGASTDTQYF. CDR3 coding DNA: TGTGCCAGCAGTGGATCCTCAGGTGCTAGCACAGATACGCAGTATTTT.